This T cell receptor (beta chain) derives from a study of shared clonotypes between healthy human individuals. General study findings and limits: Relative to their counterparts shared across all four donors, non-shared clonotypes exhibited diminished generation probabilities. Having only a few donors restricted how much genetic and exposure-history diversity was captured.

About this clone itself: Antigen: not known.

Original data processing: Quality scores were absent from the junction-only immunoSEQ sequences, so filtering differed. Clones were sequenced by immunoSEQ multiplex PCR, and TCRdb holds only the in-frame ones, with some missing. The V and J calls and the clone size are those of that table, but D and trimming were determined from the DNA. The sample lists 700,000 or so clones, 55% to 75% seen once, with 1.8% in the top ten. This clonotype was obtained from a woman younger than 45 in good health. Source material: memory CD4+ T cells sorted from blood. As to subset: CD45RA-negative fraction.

The CDR3 is CASIGGGASHTF. As DNA, the CDR3 is TGTGCCAGCATCGGGGGTGGCGCGTCGCACACCTTC. The rearrangement joins TRBV7-9 to TRBJ1-2; a weak D match, TRBD1 (5 bases). Trimming took 7 bases from V and 12 from J, leaving 18 bases between them. CDR3 length: 12 amino acids. Germline CDR1 SEHNR, CDR2 FQNEAQ (reference sequence).